This is a list of T cell receptor beta chains from one sample in a study of control samples from healthy donors and cancer patients. The assay was immunoSEQ multiplex PCR, and TCRdb's table has in-frame clones only and misses some. This table holds approximately 90,000 clones, around nine tenths found once. The sample consisted of blood. The receptors here all came from a man aged 25 to 40 in good health. CDR3s include the opening cysteine and the closing phenylalanine or tryptophan. Fields, in order: V gene, J gene, clone size, D gene, CDR3 protein, CDR3 DNA. D genes are given only for firm matches. Rows may omit the clone size; those that give it use once, few, many or a size class.

TRBV5-4	TRBJ1-2	NA	NA	CASSSPNREANYGYTF	TGTGCCAGCAGCTCCCCGAACAGGGAAGCTAACTATGGCTACACCTTC
TRBV12-5	TRBJ1-2	NA	NA	CASGQGPNYGYTF	TGTGCTAGTGGACAGGGTCCTAACTATGGCTACACCTTC
TRBV2	TRBJ1-2	NA	NA	CASSSESGKIGYTF	TGTGCCAGCAGCAGTGAATCGGGCAAGATCGGCTACACCTTC
TRBV5-6	TRBJ2-5	NA	NA	CASSLDGRQETQYF	TGTGCCAGCAGCTTGGATGGCAGGCAAGAGACCCAGTACTTC
TRBV12-5	TRBJ2-5	NA	TRBD1	CASAAWTGYQETQYF	TGTGCTAGTGCCGCCTGGACAGGGTACCAAGAGACCCAGTACTTC
TRBV11-2	TRBJ2-2	NA	NA	CASSYRPPAANTGELFF	TGTGCCAGCAGCTACCGGCCGCCGGCAGCGAACACCGGGGAGCTGTTTTTT
TRBV5-1	TRBJ1-2	NA	NA	CASSLAMEEVYGYTF	TGCGCCAGCAGCTTGGCCATGGAGGAGGTCTATGGCTACACCTTC
TRBV5-1	TRBJ2-3	NA	TRBD2	CASSFGLAGSMTDTQYF	TGCGCCAGCAGCTTTGGACTAGCGGGGTCGATGACAGATACGCAGTATTTT
TRBV7-2	TRBJ2-1	NA	TRBD2	CASSSRGGRGVNEQFF	TGTGCCAGCAGCTCTCGCGGGGGGCGAGGGGTCAATGAGCAGTTCTTC
TRBV4-2	TRBJ2-7	NA	NA	CASSQARGSFAYEQYF	TGTGCCAGCAGCCAAGCTAGGGGCAGCTTCGCCTACGAGCAGTACTTC
TRBV2	TRBJ1-3	NA	NA	CASSENSPRSGNTIYF	TGTGCCAGCAGTGAAAACAGCCCTCGCTCTGGAAACACCATATATTTT
TRBV19	TRBJ1-2	NA	NA	CASSIVRWGHVVYGYTF	TGTGCCAGTAGTATAGTCAGGTGGGGGCACGTCGTCTATGGCTACACCTTC
TRBV7-8	TRBJ1-1	NA	NA	CASSLGETVNTEAFF	TGTGCCAGCAGCTTAGGGGAGACAGTCAACACTGAAGCTTTCTTT
TRBV30	TRBJ1-3	NA	TRBD1	CAFTPGQRGNTIYF	TGTGCCTTTACCCCGGGACAGCGAGGAAACACCATATATTTT
TRBV12-3/TRBV12-4	TRBJ2-2	NA	NA	CASSLGLARELFF	TGTGCCAGCAGTTTGGGACTGGCCCGGGAGCTGTTTTTT
TRBV7-9	TRBJ1-6	NA	TRBD1	CASSADRDLRNWNSPLHF	TGTGCCAGCAGCGCGGACAGGGACCTGCGCAACTGGAATTCACCCCTCCACTTT
TRBV9	TRBJ1-2	NA	NA	CASSVDPYRLPNYGYTF	TGTGCCAGCAGCGTAGACCCCTACAGGCTACCTAACTATGGCTACACCTTC
TRBV24-1	TRBJ1-6	NA	NA	CATSGPKGSYNSPLHF	TGTGCCACCAGTGGCCCGAAAGGTTCCTATAATTCACCCCTCCACTTT
TRBV9	TRBJ1-6	NA	NA	CASSVEGGSASPLHF	TGTGCCAGCAGCGTAGAGGGGGGAAGCGCTTCACCCCTCCACTTT
TRBV19	TRBJ1-1	NA	NA	CASSIGGSNTEAFF	TGTGCCAGTAGTATTGGGGGCTCGAACACTGAAGCTTTCTTT
TRBV30	TRBJ1-1	NA	TRBD1	CAWRTGAYTEAFF	TGTGCCTGGAGGACAGGGGCGTACACTGAAGCTTTCTTT
TRBV5-6	TRBJ1-5	NA	TRBD1	CASSLTGGHDQPQHF	TGTGCCAGCAGCTTGACAGGGGGCCACGATCAGCCCCAGCATTTT
TRBV5-1	TRBJ1-2	NA	NA	CASSLAGDGYTF	TGCGCCAGCAGCTTGGCAGGGGATGGCTACACCTTC
TRBV19	TRBJ2-1	NA	NA	CASSIRARHNEQFF	NA
TRBV5-6	TRBJ1-6	NA	NA	CASSWGPDPNSPLHF	TGTGCCAGCAGCTGGGGCCCGGATCCAAATTCACCCCTCCACTTT
TRBV27	TRBJ1-1	once	TRBD1	CASSPRGRAAFF	TGTGCCAGCAGCCCTAGGGGGCGGGCGGCTTTCTTT
TRBV24-1	TRBJ2-5	NA	TRBD2	CATSGLSSGTAQETQYF	TGTGCCACCAGTGGTTTATCTAGCGGGACAGCCCAAGAGACCCAGTACTTC
TRBV10-3	TRBJ1-2	NA	NA	CAIGSHYGYTF	TGTGCCATCGGCTCTCACTATGGCTACACCTTC
TRBV19	TRBJ1-5	NA	TRBD1	CASSIVRVQGTSNQPQHF	TGTGCCAGTAGTATAGTGAGGGTACAGGGGACTAGCAATCAGCCCCAGCATTTT